Below, one T cell receptor (beta chain) is given with its context. The sample belongs to a study of CD8 T cells in ankylosing spondylitis. Libraries of TCR beta came from quantitative 5'-RACE with molecular barcodes. In TCRdb, the 5' RACE reads were re-called with MiXCR into one record per CDR3 protein. The table includes approximately 150,000 distinct CDR3 sequences, 40% to 50% detected once. The sequencing sample was made of synovial fluid, either unsorted or a sorted T cell fraction (not recorded which). The receptor's source is a male donor with ankylosing spondylitis.

The CDR3 loop is CASSLEDRGGSWPQHF. CDR3 in DNA: TGTGCCAGCAGCCTGGAGGACAGGGGGGGTTCGTGGCCCCAGCATTTT. The chain links TRBV4-2 to TRBJ1-5, with TRBD1 matching over 10 bases. The CDR3 has 16 residues. Germline-derived CDR1 and CDR2 are LGHNA and YNFKEQ. V lost 4 bases, J lost 9 bases, and 12 bases stayed unmatched.